These 26 T cell receptor beta chains were sequenced from one sample in a study of blood T cell repertoires in COVID-19. Only in-frame clones appear in the TCRdb table, and some are missing; sequencing was by immunoSEQ multiplex PCR. The table has tens of thousands of clones, nearly 80% seen once. Source material: peripheral blood. Receptors originate from a man in his 70s with COVID-19, enrolled during active disease.

The V gene is TRBV20-1, the J gene TRBJ2-3; 7 bases line up with TRBD2. The germline gives CDR1 DFQATT, CDR2 SNEGSKA (reference sequence). This CDR3 is 14 amino acids long. Trimming removed 3 bases from V and 4 bases from J; junction bases left unmatched: 7. CDR3 in DNA: TGCAGTGCTAGTAAACGGGCGGGGGCAGATACGCAGTATTTT. It codes for CSASKRAGADTQYF.

This clone is a singleton in its sample. The chain links TRBV9 to TRBJ1-4, with TRBD1 identical over 9 bases. The length of the CDR3 is 15 residues. The V segment lost 3 bases and the J segment 4 bases; nucleotides outside the gene matches: 4. Germline CDR1 SGDLS, CDR2 YYNGEE. The DNA for the CDR3 is TGTGCCAGCAGCGGAGGACAGGGGAGTAATGAAAAACTGTTTTTT. Its protein is CASSGGQGSNEKLFF.

The rearrangement joins TRBV7-9 to TRBJ1-1; D might be TRBD1 (5 bases). Germline V gene sequence: CDR1 SEHNR, CDR2 FQNEAQ (reference sequence). This CDR3 is built from 14 residues. Trimming pared 4 bases from V and 3 bases from J, leaving 12 bases between. This CDR3 is CASSYAAGDTEAFF. In DNA, the CDR3 is TGTGCCAGCAGCTACGCGGCGGGGGACACTGAAGCTTTCTTT.

This clone was counted once. V usage is TRBV7-2 and J usage is TRBJ2-7; D call uncertain. The germline CDR1 and CDR2 sequences are SGHTA and FQGNSA. The ends were cut back, 4 bases at V and 0 bases at J, with 10 bases in the middle. CDR3 length: 14 residues. The CDR3 protein is CASSSGSSSYEQYF. The DNA of the CDR3 is TGTGCCAGCAGCTCCGGTTCTAGCTCCTACGAGCAGTACTTC.

The rearrangement uses TRBV19 and TRBJ2-5; 7 bases fit TRBD1. The CDR3 loop spans 15 amino acids. V lost 3 bases, J lost 4 bases, and 8 bases stayed unmatched. Looked up from germline, CDR1 is LNHDA and CDR2 is SQIVND (reference sequence). The CDR3 sequence is CASSISRQGGETQYF. The CDR3 coding sequence is TGTGCCAGTAGTATTTCTCGACAGGGTGGAGAGACCCAGTACTTC. The variable domain in full, with the rest retrieved from reference TRBV19 and TRBJ2-5, is DGGITQSPKYLFRKEGQNVTLSCEQNLNHDAMYWYRQDPGQGLRLIYYSQIVNDFQKGDIAEGYSVSREKKESFPLTVTSAQKNPTAFYLCASSISRQGGETQYFGPGTRLLVL.

The chain has TRBV5-6 and TRBJ1-1; the match to TRBD1 covers 7 bases. The CDR3 length is 16 residues. With 5 bases clipped from V and 0 bases from J, the junction kept 10 bases outside the gene matches. Per germline, CDR1 SGHDT and CDR2 YYEEEE. The CDR3 region is CASRQTQGRVNTEAFF. DNA for the CDR3: TGTGCCAGCAGACAAACACAGGGGCGAGTGAACACTGAAGCTTTCTTT. Full variable domain (outside the CDR3, taken from reference TRBV5-6 and TRBJ1-1): DAGVTQSPTHLIKTRGQQVTLRCSPKSGHDTVSWYQQALGQGPQFIFQYYEEEERQRGNFPDRFSGHQFPNYSSELNVNALLLGDSALYLCASRQTQGRVNTEAFFGQGTRLTVV.

This rearrangement joins TRBV9 to TRBJ1-4; D gene ambiguous. CDR1 and CDR2 from the germline V gene are SGDLS and YYNGEE. The V gene lost 6 bases and the J gene lost 4 bases, with 16 bases spanning the gap. CDR3 length equals 15 residues. The CDR3 coding sequence is TGTGCCAGCACCCGCTCCGGTACCGGTAATGAAAAACTGTTTTTT. Translating gives CASTRSGTGNEKLFF.

V and J are TRBV11-1 and TRBJ1-4, with TRBD1 identical over 8 bases. CDR1 and CDR2 (germline): SGHAT, FQDESV (reference sequence). This CDR3 is built from 13 residues. J was trimmed by 10 bases and V by 3 bases; bases with no gene match: 4. The CDR3 here is CASSFRGQGKLFF. Here the CDR3 DNA reads TGTGCCAGCAGCTTCAGGGGGCAGGGAAAACTGTTTTTT.

This clone was seen a single time. The chain carries TRBV5-6 and TRBJ1-2; 7 positions match TRBD1. Trimming removed 2 bases from V and 8 bases from J; junction bases left unmatched: 3. Germline V gene lookup returns CDR1 SGHDT and CDR2 YYEEEE. The CDR3 contains 12 residues. Here the CDR3 reads CASSFTGVGYTF. The CDR3 DNA reads as TGTGCCAGCAGCTTTACAGGGGTGGGCTACACCTTC.

The chain combines TRBV7-9 with TRBJ2-3; 8 bases fit TRBD1. The CDR3 has 16 amino acids. Germline CDR1 reads SEHNR; CDR2 reads FQNEAQ (reference sequence). V gave up 1 base and J gave up 1 base; unmatched junction bases: 4. The CDR3 reads CASSLGTGPRTDTQYF. The CDR3 nucleotides read TGTGCCAGCAGCTTAGGGACAGGGCCGCGCACAGATACGCAGTATTTT.

This clone is a singleton in its sample. J is TRBJ2-2 and V is TRBV6-4; 9 nucleotides line up with TRBD2. The CDR3 covers 16 residues. Unmatched junction bases numbered 8, after V lost 4 bases and J lost 5 bases. Germline V gene data show CDR1 as MRHNA and CDR2 as SNTAGT. The CDR3: CASSVGAGGGTGELFF. CDR3 DNA sequence: TGTGCCAGCAGTGTTGGAGCGGGAGGCGGAACCGGGGAGCTGTTTTTT.

This chain connects TRBV5-1 to TRBJ2-3; 8 nucleotides align to TRBD2. V shed 0 bases and J 4 bases; nucleotides not matched to a gene: 7. The CDR3 totals 16 residues. CDR1 is SGHRS, CDR2 YFSETQ, per germline. The CDR3: CASSLEGAGDADTQYF. The CDR3 DNA sequence: TGCGCCAGCAGCTTGGAGGGAGCGGGGGACGCAGATACGCAGTATTTT.

With regard to this clone: The same CDR3 arises from other DNA sequences in this sample as well. The chain recombines TRBV7-2 with TRBJ2-5; 12 bases are shared with TRBD2. CDR1 and CDR2 (germline): SGHTA, FQGNSA. With V trimmed by 1 base and J by 4 bases, 4 bases remained unmatched. This CDR3 spans 16 amino acids. The CDR3 nucleotides are TGTGCCAGCAGCTTAGTGACTAGCGGGAGAGGAGAGACCCAGTACTTC. This gives the protein CASSLVTSGRGETQYF.

The chain joins TRBV4-3 to TRBJ2-1, with TRBD2 identical over 10 bases. V was clipped by 5 bases and J by 10 bases; unmatched bases: 11. Germline CDR1 reads LGHNA; CDR2 reads YSLEER. The CDR3 has 15 amino acids. In DNA, the CDR3 is TGCGCCAGCAGCTTAAGGACTAGCGGAGACGGGGAGCAGTTCTTC. It translates to CASSLRTSGDGEQFF.

The chain uses TRBV19 and TRBJ1-5, with 8 bases lining up with TRBD1. Germline V gene data show CDR1 as LNHDA and CDR2 as SQIVND (reference sequence). The CDR3 contains 15 residues. V lost 7 bases and J lost 4; bases outside the gene matches: 9. The CDR3 loop reads CASTRAGGQNQPQHF. The CDR3 DNA reads as TGTGCCAGTACTAGGGCAGGGGGCCAAAATCAGCCCCAGCATTTT.

The chain uses TRBV10-3 and TRBJ2-7, with 14 bases that match TRBD2. V lost 0 bases to trimming and J lost 7 bases; unmatched junction nucleotides: 11. The CDR3 is 18 amino acids. Looked up from germline, CDR1 is ENHRY and CDR2 is SYGVKD. CDR3 in DNA: TGTGCCATCAGTGAGTCGACTCCGGGACTAGCGGGAGCGGAAGAGCAGTACTTC. Translating it yields CAISESTPGLAGAEEQYF.

A few counts support this clone. The chain employs TRBV7-3 and TRBJ1-1; D call uncertain. Trimming left V 1 base short and J 0 bases short, with 9 bases between. The CDR3 is 15 residues long. Germline V lookup: CDR1 SGHTA, CDR2 FQGTGA. The CDR3 spells CASSLRAGLNTEAFF. In DNA, the CDR3 is TGTGCCAGCAGCTTAAGGGCAGGATTGAACACTGAAGCTTTCTTT.

This rearrangement joins TRBV15 to TRBJ1-1; 7 bases match TRBD1. This CDR3 contains 15 residues. Losses at the gene ends were 3 bases for V and 0 bases for J; bases not matched to a gene: 4. The germline gives CDR1 LNHNV, CDR2 YYDKDF (reference sequence). The CDR3 DNA is TGTGCCACCAGCAGGGCCGGGACAGTGAACACTGAAGCTTTCTTT. It translates to CATSRAGTVNTEAFF.

The genes are TRBV5-4 and TRBJ1-1; no definite D call. From germline, CDR1 is SGHNT and CDR2 YYREEE (reference sequence). Trimming pared 0 bases from V and 4 bases from J, leaving 16 bases between. The CDR3 covers 16 residues. This CDR3 reads CASSLDTTIPTTEAFF. In DNA form, the CDR3 reads TGTGCCAGCAGCTTGGACACCACCATCCCAACCACTGAAGCTTTCTTT. The complete variable domain, with remaining parts taken from reference TRBV5-4 and TRBJ1-1, reads ETGVTQSPTHLIKTRGQQVTLRCSSQSGHNTVSWYQQALGQGPQFIFQYYREEENGRGNFPPRFSGLQFPNYSSELNVNALELDDSALYLCASSLDTTIPTTEAFFGQGTRLTVV.

This clone was seen only a few times. The V gene is TRBV29-1, the J gene TRBJ2-7, with 8 bases fitting TRBD1. The germline V gene encodes CDR1 SQVTM and CDR2 ANQGSEA. This CDR3 has 13 amino acids. V was pared by 6 bases and J by 6 bases, with 10 bases of the junction left unmatched. In DNA form, the CDR3 reads TGCAGCGTGGCTACAGGGGGGCCGGGCGAGCAGTACTTC. It yields the protein CSVATGGPGEQYF.

The chain couples TRBV14 to TRBJ2-1; D is undetermined. CDR1 and CDR2 (germline): SGHDN, FVKESK. The CDR3 is 13 amino acids. The germline V and J ends were trimmed by 4 bases and 9 bases, with 13 bases remaining between them. CDR3 sequence: CASSLHLPGEQFF. CDR3 bases: TGTGCCAGCAGCCTCCACCTGCCGGGTGAGCAGTTCTTC.

This clone came up a few times. The chain links TRBV10-3 to TRBJ1-1; 8 nucleotides line up with TRBD1. V dropped 6 bases and J dropped 7; count of bases not matched to a gene: 19. Germline assignment: CDR1 ENHRY and CDR2 SYGVKD. This CDR3 comprises 17 residues. CDR3 DNA sequence: TGTGCCATCAGCGGGACTTGGACAGGGAAGGACAACGGTGAAGCTTTCTTT. Protein product: CAISGTWTGKDNGEAFF.

There are a few counts of this clone. The CDR3 sequence: CASSLNSNSYNEQFF. CDR3 in DNA: TGTGCCAGCAGCTTAAATTCTAACTCCTACAATGAGCAGTTCTTC. This chain connects TRBV7-3 to TRBJ2-1; D remains ambiguous. The CDR3 is 15 amino acids. The V end lost 1 base, the J end lost 0 bases, and 7 bases lay between the germline ends. Germline values: CDR1 SGHTA, CDR2 FQGTGA.

This clone was detected only once. This chain connects TRBV28 to TRBJ2-7; no clear D gene. V was cut by 7 bases and J by 4 bases, with 17 bases left in between. From germline, CDR1 is MDHEN and CDR2 SYDVKM. The CDR3 contains 14 residues. CDR3 bases: TGTGCCAGCACCAGCATCCCGTTCGGGTACGAGCAGTACTTC. This sequence encodes CASTSIPFGYEQYF.

The chain has TRBV5-1 and TRBJ2-2, with a possible D match to TRBD1 (6 bases). V was trimmed by 1 base and J by 0 bases, leaving 7 bases between them. The CDR3 loop spans 15 amino acids. Germline lookup yields CDR1 SGHRS and CDR2 YFSETQ. This chain's CDR3 is CASSLRQANTGELFF. DNA for the CDR3: TGCGCCAGCAGCTTGCGACAGGCGAACACCGGGGAGCTGTTTTTT.

The chain links TRBV10-3 to TRBJ1-1, with 9 bases aligning to TRBD1. The length of the CDR3 is 14 residues. From germline, CDR1 is ENHRY and CDR2 SYGVKD. After removal of 11 bases from V and 2 bases from J, the junction contained 9 bases not matched to a gene. In nucleotides, the CDR3 is TGTGCCTCCCAGGGGGACAGGGAAAACACTGAAGCTTTCTTT. Protein sequence: CASQGDRENTEAFF.